This T cell receptor (beta chain) came from a study of cytomegalovirus exposure and HLA in healthy donors. Study summary: Among about 179 million T cells, an earlier analysis found 117 million unique TCR beta sequences. Study-wide findings and caveats: Analysis performed later showed TCR beta chains linked to HLA being more clonally expanded than equally common others.

Remarks on this clone: Its specificity is not known.

Donors consisted of healthy bone marrow donors. Unrecorded immune exposure was likely among donors, who were nominally healthy when sampled. The CDR3 length is 14 residues. Trimming cost V 1 base and J 5 bases, with 9 bases left between them. The germline CDR1 and CDR2 sequences are SGHTA and FQGNSA. The PCR employed 60 Vbeta primers together with 13 Jbeta primers. The assay was immunoSEQ multiplex PCR, and TCRdb's table has in-frame clones only and misses some. This table holds 130,000 to 150,000 clones, roughly 77% found once. The sequenced sample consisted of PBMCs. This rearrangement joins TRBV7-2 to TRBJ2-1; D is perhaps TRBD1 (5 bases). The clonotype comes from a female donor in good health and CMV-seronegative. CDR3 protein: CASSLVGVDNEQFF. CDR3 bases: TGTGCCAGCAGCTTAGTAGGGGTCGACAATGAGCAGTTCTTC.